This T cell receptor beta chain was recovered during a study of Graves' ophthalmopathy and Graves' hyperthyroidism. Findings of the study overall: Blood shared most expanded thyroid clonotypes above 0.001 frequency.

Using RNA transcripts, the TCR beta CDR3 regions were amplified. Second-round multiplex PCR came after a first-round RT-PCR that employed HTBI primers. From the multiplex PCR reads, TCRdb called clonotypes with MiXCR, one entry per CDR3 protein. The table lists hundreds of thousands of distinct CDR3 sequences, around 45% of them singletons. Sampling over 7.5 ml of fresh peripheral blood provided the PBMCs. This clonotype was recorded once. What it binds is not known. This receptor was identified in an adult man with Graves' ophthalmopathy. The specimen sequenced was peripheral blood.

The CDR3 region has the DNA TGTGCCAGCAGCCCCGGACAGTGGTCCTCCTACGAGCAGTACTTC. It yields the protein CASSPGQWSSYEQYF. J is TRBJ2-7 and V is TRBV28; TRBD1 is a possible D gene (6 bases). This CDR3 contains 15 residues. V lost 6 bases and J lost 0, with 15 bases in between. Germline V lookup: CDR1 MDHEN, CDR2 SYDVKM.